The following is a T cell receptor (beta chain) sequence with its context. The CDR3 is made up of 14 amino acids. Between the trimmed V and J ends, which lost 5 bases and 1 base, there was a span of 11 bases. The V gene's germline CDR1 is SGHVS and CDR2 FQNEAQ. Time point of the sample: cycle 4 day 1 (C4D1), after 6 weeks of nivolumab. Every patient was affected by relapse after autologous stem cell transplantation, while exposure to brentuximab vedotin was not uniform. Some clones are missing from TCRdb's copy, which holds only in-frame ones; the method was immunoSEQ multiplex PCR. The sample has some 95,000 clones; 90% are singletons. These data are taken from a study of PD-1 blockade in classical Hodgkin lymphoma.

This material consisted of peripheral blood mononuclear cells (PBMCs), taken before the fourth cycle of nivolumab. This chain joins TRBV7-8 and TRBJ1-2; D not resolved. The TCR originated in a human donor with classical Hodgkin lymphoma. The CDR3 DNA reads as TGTGCCAGCAGCCGCCGGAGGCTTAACTATGGCTACACCTTC. Amino acids: CASSRRRLNYGYTF.